One T cell receptor beta chain is described in this entry. The antigen remains undetermined. Germline loops: CDR1 SGHAT, CDR2 FQNNGV. V shed 7 bases and J shed 4 bases, with 13 bases lying between them. The CDR3 is made up of 13 amino acids. Combining a sample-barcoded 5' primer with a J-beta primer mix, a second PCR ran for roughly 7 to 11 cycles. The template-switch adaptor was a 5' adaptor with 12 random nucleotides. It tagged each cDNA molecule. From the 5' RACE reads, TCRdb called clonotypes with MiXCR, one entry per CDR3 protein. Of about 780,000 distinct CDR3 sequences listed, around 50% are singletons. This specimen comes from a study of blood T cells in healthy people across ages. General study results and limits: More naive CD4+ cells and higher diversity were found in long-lived than in aged donors.

Material: blood. This sequence joins TRBV11-2 and TRBJ1-2, with a weak D call TRBD1 (5 bases). The receptor was derived from an elderly man in good health. CDR3 nucleotides: TGTGCCAGCACCCAAACAGGAACCTATGGCTACACCTTC. Translating it yields CASTQTGTYGYTF.